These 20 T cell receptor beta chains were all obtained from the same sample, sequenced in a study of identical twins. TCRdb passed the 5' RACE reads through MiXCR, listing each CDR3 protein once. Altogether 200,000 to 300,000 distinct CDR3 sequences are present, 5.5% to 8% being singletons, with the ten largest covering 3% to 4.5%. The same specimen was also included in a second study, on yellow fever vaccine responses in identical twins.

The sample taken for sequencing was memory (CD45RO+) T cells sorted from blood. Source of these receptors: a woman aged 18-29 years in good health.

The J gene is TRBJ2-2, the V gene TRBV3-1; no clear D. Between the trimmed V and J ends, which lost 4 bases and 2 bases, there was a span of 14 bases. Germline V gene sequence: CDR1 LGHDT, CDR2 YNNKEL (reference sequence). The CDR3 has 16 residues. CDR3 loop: CASSLDRPINTGELFF. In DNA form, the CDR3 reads TGTGCCAGCAGCCTAGACCGACCTATTAACACCGGGGAGCTGTTTTTT.

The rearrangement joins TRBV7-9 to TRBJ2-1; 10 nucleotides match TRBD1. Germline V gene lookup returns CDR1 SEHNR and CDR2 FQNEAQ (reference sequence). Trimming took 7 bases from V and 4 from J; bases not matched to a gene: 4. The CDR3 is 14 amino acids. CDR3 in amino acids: CASIPGQGYNEQFF. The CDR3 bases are TGTGCCAGCATACCGGGACAGGGGTACAATGAGCAGTTCTTC.

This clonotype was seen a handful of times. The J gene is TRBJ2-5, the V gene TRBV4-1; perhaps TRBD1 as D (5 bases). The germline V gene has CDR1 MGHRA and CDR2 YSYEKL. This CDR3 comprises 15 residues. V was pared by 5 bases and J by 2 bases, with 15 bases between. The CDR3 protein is CASSKYDQGQETQYF. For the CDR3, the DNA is TGCGCCAGCAGCAAATACGACCAGGGTCAAGAGACCCAGTACTTC.

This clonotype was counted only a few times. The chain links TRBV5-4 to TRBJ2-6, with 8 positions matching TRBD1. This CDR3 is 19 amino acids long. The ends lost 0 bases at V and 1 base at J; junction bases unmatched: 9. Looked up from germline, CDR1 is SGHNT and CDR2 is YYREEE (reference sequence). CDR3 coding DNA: TGTGCCAGCAGCTTGGTGTCGGCAGGGGGCAGGTCTGGGGCCAACGTCCTGACTTTC. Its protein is CASSLVSAGGRSGANVLTF.

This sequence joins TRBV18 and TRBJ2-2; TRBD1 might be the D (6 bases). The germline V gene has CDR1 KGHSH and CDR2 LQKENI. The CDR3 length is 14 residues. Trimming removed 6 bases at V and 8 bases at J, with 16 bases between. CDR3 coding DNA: TGTGCCAGCTCGCCCCAGGGGACGTCAGGGGAGCTGTTTTTT. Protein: CASSPQGTSGELFF.

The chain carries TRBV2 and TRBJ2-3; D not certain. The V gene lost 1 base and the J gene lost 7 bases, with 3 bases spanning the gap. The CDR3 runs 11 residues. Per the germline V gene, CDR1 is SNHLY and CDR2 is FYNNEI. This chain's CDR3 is CASSEEYTQYF. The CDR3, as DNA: TGTGCCAGCAGTGAAGAATATACGCAGTATTTT.

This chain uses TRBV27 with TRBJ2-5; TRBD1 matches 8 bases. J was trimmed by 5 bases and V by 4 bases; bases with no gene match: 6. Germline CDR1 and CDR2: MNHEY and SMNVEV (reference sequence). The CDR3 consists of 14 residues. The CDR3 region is CASSSRGRGETQYF. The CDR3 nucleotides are TGTGCCAGCAGTTCCAGGGGGCGCGGGGAGACCCAGTACTTC.

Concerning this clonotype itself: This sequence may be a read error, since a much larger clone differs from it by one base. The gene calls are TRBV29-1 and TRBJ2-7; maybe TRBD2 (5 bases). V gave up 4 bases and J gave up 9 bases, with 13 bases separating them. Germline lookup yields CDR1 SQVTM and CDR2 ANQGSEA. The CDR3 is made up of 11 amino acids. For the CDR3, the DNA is TGCAGCGTTGGTTCTGGACTCGGGCAGTACTTC. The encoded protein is CSVGSGLGQYF.

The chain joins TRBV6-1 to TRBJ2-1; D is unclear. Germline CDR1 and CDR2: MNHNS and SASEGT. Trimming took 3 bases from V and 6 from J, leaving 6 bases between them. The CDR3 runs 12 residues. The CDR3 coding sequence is TGTGCCAGCAGTGACCCCGGCAATGAGCAGTTCTTC. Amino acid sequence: CASSDPGNEQFF.

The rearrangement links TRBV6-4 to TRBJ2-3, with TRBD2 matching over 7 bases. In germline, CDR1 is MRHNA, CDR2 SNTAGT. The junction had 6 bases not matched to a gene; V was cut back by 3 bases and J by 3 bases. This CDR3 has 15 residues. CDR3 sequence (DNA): TGTGCCAGCAGTGAAAGTGCGGGGGAAACAGATACGCAGTATTTT. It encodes CASSESAGETDTQYF.

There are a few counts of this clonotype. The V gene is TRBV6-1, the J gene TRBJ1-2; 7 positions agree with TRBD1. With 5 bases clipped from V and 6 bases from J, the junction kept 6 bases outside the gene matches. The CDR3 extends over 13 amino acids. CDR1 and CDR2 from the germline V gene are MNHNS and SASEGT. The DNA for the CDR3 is TGTGCCAGCAGTCGTGACAGGGCCGATGGCTACACCTTC. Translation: CASSRDRADGYTF.

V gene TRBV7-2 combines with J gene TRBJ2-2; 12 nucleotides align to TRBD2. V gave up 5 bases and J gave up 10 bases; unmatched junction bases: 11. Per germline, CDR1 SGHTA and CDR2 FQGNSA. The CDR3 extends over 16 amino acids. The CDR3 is CASSHPGLAGYEELFF. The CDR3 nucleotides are TGTGCCAGCAGCCATCCGGGACTAGCGGGTTACGAGGAGCTGTTTTTT.

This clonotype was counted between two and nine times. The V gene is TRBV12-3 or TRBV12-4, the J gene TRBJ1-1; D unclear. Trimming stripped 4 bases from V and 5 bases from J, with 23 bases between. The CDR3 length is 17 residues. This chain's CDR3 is CASSSRINVPLGTEAFF. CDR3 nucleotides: TGTGCCAGCAGTTCAAGAATAAACGTCCCCTTGGGGACTGAAGCTTTCTTT.

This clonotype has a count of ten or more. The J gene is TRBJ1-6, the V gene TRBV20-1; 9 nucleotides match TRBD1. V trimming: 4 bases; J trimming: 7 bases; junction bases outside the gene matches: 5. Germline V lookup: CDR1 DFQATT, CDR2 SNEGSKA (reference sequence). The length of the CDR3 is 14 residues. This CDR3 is CSANRGLENSPLHF. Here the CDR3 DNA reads TGCAGTGCTAACAGGGGGCTAGAAAATTCACCCCTCCACTTT.

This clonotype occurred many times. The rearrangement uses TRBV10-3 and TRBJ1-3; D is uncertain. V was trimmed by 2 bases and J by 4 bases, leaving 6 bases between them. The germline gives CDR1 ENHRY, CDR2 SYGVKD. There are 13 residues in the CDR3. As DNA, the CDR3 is TGTGCCATCAGTGAGCCGTCCGGAAACACCATATATTTT. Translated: CAISEPSGNTIYF.

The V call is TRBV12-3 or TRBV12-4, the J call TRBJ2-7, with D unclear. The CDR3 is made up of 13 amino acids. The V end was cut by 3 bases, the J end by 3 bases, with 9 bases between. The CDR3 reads CASSLGRLYEQYV. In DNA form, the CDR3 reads TGTGCCAGCAGTTTGGGCAGGCTCTACGAGCAGTACGTC.

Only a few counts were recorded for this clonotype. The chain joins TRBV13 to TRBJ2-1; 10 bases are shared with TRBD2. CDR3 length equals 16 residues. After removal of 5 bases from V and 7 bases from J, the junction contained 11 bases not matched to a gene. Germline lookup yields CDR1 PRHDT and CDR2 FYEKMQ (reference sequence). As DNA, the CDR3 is TGTGCCAGCAGCATCAATCTAGCGGGAGTTGAGAATGAGCAGTTCTTC. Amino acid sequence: CASSINLAGVENEQFF.

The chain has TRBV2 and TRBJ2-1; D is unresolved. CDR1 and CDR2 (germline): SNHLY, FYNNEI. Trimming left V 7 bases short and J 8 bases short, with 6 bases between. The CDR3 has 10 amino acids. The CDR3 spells CASNGDEQFF. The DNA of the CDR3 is TGTGCCAGCAACGGAGATGAGCAGTTCTTC.

The CDR3 DNA follows: TGCAGTGCTAGCCCCTCGACAGGGGTTCAGACCCAGTACTTC. It encodes CSASPSTGVQTQYF. The J gene is TRBJ2-5, the V gene TRBV20-1; 8 nucleotides match TRBD1. The germline gives CDR1 DFQATT, CDR2 SNEGSKA (reference sequence). Germline trimming cut 3 bases from V and 6 bases from J; bases unmatched to any gene: 9. The length of the CDR3 is 14 residues.

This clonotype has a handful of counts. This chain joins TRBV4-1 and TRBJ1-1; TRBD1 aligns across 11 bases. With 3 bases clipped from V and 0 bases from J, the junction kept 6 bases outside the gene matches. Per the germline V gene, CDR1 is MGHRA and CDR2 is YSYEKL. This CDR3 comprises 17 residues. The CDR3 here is CASSQPPGQGVNTEAFF. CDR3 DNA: TGCGCCAGCAGCCAGCCCCCGGGACAGGGGGTGAACACTGAAGCTTTCTTT.